This TCR beta chain originates from a study of identical twins. Study-wide results and caveats: Conclusions relied on cross-sectional statistical analysis, not following the same donors. Twins shared out-of-frame alpha sequences with excess low generation probability.

This CDR3 is built from 16 residues. The V end was cut by 6 bases, the J end by 0 bases, with 18 bases between. TCRdb independently ran MiXCR on the 5' RACE reads; one entry per CDR3 protein. The sample records around 280,000 distinct CDR3 sequences, less than 9% being singletons. This clonotype was picked up many times. Its antigen remains unknown. These data also featured in a second study, about yellow fever vaccine responses in identical twins. That source adds: Reportedly, twins showed a vaccine T cell response that looked partly convergent and partly personalized.

This chain connects TRBV12-3 or TRBV12-4 to TRBJ2-7; no clear D gene. Source material: memory (CD45RO+) T cells sorted from blood. The clonotype was recovered from a woman aged 18-29 years in good health. The CDR3: CASSATTVGFSYEQYF. CDR3 DNA sequence: TGTGCCAGCAGCGCGACGACGGTCGGTTTCTCCTACGAGCAGTACTTC.